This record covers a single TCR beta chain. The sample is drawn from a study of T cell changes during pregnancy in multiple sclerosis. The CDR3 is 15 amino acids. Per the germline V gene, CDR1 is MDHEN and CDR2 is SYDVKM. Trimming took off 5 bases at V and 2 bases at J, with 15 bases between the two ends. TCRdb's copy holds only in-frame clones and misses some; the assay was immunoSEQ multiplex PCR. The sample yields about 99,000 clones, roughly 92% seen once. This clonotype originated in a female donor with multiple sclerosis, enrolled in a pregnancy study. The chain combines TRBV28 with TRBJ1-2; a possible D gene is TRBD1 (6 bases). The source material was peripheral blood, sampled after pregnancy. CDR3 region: CASSGGGRPNYGYTF. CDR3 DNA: TGTGCCAGCAGTGGGGGGGGCAGGCCCAACTATGGCTACACCTTC.